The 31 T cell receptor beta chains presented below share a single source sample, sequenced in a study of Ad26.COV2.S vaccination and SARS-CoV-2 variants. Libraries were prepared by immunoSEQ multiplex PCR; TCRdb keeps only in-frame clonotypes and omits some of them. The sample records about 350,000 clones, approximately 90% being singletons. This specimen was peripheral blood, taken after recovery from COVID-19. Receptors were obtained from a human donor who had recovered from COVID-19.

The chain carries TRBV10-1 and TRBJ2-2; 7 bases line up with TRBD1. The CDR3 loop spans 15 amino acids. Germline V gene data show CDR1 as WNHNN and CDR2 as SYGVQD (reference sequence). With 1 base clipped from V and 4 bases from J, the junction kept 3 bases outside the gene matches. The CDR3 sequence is CASSEFYRGTGELFF. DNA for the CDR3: TGCGCCAGCAGTGAGTTTTACAGGGGCACCGGGGAGCTGTTTTTT.

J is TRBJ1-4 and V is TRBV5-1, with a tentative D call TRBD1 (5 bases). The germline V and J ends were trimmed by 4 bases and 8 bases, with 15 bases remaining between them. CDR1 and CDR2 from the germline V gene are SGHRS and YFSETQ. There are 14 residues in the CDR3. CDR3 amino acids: CASSGAPSGEKLFF. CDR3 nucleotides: TGCGCCAGCAGCGGGGCGCCGAGCGGGGAAAAACTGTTTTTT.

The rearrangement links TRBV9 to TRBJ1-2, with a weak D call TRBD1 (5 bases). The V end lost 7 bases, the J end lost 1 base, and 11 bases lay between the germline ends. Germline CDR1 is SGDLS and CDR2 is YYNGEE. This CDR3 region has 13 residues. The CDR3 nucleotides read TGTGCCAGCGGGGGAAGGGATAACTATGGCTACACCTTC. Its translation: CASGGRDNYGYTF.

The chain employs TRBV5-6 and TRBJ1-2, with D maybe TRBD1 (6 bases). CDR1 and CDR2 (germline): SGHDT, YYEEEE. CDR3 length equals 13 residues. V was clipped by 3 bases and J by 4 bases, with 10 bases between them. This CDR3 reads CASSSNRVYGYTF. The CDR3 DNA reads TGTGCCAGCAGCTCGAACAGGGTCTATGGCTACACCTTC.

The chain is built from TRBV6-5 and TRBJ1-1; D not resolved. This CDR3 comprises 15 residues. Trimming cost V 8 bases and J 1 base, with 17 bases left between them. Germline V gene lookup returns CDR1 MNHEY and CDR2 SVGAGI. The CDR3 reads CASGETYGSNTEAFF. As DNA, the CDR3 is TGTGCCAGCGGCGAGACATATGGCTCGAACACTGAAGCTTTCTTT.

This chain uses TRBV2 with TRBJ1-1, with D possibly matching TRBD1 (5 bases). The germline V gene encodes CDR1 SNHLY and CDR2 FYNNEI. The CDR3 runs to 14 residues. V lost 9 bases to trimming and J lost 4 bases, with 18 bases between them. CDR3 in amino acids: CASNPGIEGTEAFF. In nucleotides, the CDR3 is TGTGCCAGTAATCCAGGGATAGAGGGCACTGAAGCTTTCTTT. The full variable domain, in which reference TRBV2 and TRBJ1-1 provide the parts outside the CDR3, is EPEVTQTPSHQVTQMGQEVILRCVPISNHLYFYWYRQILGQKVEFLVSFYNNEISEKSEIFDDQFSVERPDGSNFTLKIRSTKLEDSAMYFCASNPGIEGTEAFFGQGTRLTVV.

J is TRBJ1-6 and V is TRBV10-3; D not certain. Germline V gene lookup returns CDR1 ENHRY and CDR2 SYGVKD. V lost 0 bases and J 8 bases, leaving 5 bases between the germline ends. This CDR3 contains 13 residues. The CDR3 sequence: CAISESSYSPLHF. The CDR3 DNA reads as TGTGCCATCAGTGAGTCGAGCTATTCACCCCTCCACTTT.

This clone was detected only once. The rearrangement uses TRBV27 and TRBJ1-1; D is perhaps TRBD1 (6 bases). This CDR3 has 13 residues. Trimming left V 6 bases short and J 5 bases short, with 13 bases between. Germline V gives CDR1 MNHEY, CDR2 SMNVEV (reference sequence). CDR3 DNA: TGTGCCAGCAGGGGTCAGGGGATAACTGAAGCTTTCTTT. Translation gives CASRGQGITEAFF.

As DNA, the CDR3 is TGTGCCAGCAGCCAGCGCGGGGAATCCATCTCTGGGGCCAACGTCCTGACTTTC. Translated: CASSQRGESISGANVLTF. The J gene is TRBJ2-6, the V gene TRBV7-8; D may be TRBD2 (6 bases). The V and J ends lost 5 bases and 0 bases respectively, with 17 bases between them. Per the germline V gene, CDR1 is SGHVS and CDR2 is FQNEAQ. The CDR3 is 18 residues long.

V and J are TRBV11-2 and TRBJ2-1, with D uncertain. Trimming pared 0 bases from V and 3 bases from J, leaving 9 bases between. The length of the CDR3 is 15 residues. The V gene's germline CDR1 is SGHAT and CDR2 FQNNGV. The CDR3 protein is CASSLDWQSYNEQFF. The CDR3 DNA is TGTGCCAGCAGCTTAGACTGGCAGAGCTACAATGAGCAGTTCTTC. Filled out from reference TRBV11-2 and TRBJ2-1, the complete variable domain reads EAGVAQSPRYKIIEKRQSVAFWCNPISGHATLYWYQQILGQGPKLLIQFQNNGVVDDSQLPKDRFSAERLKGVDSTLKIQPAKLEDSAVYLCASSLDWQSYNEQFFGPGTRLTVL.

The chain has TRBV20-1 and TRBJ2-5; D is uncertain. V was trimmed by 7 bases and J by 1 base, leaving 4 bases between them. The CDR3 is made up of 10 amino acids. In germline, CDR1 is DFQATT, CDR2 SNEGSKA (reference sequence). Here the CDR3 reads CSGTQETQYF. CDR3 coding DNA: TGCAGTGGAACCCAAGAGACCCAGTACTTC.

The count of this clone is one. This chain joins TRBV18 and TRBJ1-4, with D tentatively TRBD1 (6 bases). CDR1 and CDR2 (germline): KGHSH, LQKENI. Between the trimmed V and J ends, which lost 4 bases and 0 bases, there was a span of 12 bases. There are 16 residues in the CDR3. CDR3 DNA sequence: TGTGCCAGCTCACGACAGGACTTATCAACTAATGAAAAACTGTTTTTT. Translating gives CASSRQDLSTNEKLFF.

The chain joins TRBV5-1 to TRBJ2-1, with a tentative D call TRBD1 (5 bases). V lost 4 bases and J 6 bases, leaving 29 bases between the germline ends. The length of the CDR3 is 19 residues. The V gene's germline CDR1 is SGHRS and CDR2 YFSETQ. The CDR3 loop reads CASSPAPDRIASDPNEQFF. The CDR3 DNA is TGCGCCAGCAGCCCCGCCCCCGACAGAATCGCCTCGGATCCCAATGAGCAGTTCTTC.

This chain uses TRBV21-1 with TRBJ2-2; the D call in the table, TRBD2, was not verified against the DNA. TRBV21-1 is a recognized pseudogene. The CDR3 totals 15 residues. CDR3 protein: CASSMRTGGFGELFF. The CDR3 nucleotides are TGTGCCAGCAGCATGAGGACGGGGGGTTTCGGGGAGCTGTTTTTT.

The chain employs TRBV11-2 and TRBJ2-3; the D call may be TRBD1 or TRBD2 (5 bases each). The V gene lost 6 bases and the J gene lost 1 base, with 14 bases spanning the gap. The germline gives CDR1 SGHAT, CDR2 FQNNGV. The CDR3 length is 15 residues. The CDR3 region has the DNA TGTGCCAGCAGGCATGCTTGGGACCGCACAGATACGCAGTATTTT. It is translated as CASRHAWDRTDTQYF.

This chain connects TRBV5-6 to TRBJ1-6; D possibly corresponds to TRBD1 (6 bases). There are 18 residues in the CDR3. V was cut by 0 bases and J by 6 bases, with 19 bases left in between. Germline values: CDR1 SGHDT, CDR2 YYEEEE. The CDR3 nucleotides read TGTGCCAGCAGCTTGGCTACAGGGAGACAAGTCCGTAATTCACCCCTCCACTTT. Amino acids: CASSLATGRQVRNSPLHF.

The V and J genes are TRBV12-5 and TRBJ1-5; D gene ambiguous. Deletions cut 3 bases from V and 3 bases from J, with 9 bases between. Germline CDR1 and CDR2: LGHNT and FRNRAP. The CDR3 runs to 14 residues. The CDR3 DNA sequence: TGTGCTAGTGGTTTTGGCAGACTCAATCAGCCCCAGCATTTT. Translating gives CASGFGRLNQPQHF.

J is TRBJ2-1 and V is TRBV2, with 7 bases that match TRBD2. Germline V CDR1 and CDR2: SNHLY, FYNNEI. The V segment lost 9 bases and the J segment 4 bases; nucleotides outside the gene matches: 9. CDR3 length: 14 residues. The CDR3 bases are TGTGCCAGTTTACCGGGACTATCATACAATGAGCAGTTCTTC. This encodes CASLPGLSYNEQFF.

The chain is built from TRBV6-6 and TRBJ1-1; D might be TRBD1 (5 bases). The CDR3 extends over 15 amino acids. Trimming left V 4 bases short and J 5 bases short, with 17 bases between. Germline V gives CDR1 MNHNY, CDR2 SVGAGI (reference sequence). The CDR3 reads CASSSRVSSGTEAFF. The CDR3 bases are TGTGCCAGCAGTTCCAGGGTTTCGAGTGGGACTGAAGCTTTCTTT.

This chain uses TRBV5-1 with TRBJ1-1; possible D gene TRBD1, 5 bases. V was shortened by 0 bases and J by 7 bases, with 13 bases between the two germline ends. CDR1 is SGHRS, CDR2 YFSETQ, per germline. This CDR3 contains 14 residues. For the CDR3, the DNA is TGCGCCAGCAGCTTGGTTAAGGGAACAGGTGAAGCTTTCTTT. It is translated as CASSLVKGTGEAFF.

CDR3 protein: CASRMTGKNTEAFF. The CDR3 DNA follows: TGTGCCAGCAGGATGACAGGGAAAAACACTGAAGCTTTCTTT. This chain uses TRBV7-9 with TRBJ1-1, with 7 bases fitting TRBD1. The CDR3 spans 14 residues. The V gene end was trimmed by 6 bases and the J gene end by 2 bases; junction bases not matched to a gene: 6. Germline-derived CDR1 and CDR2 are SEHNR and FQNEAQ (reference sequence).

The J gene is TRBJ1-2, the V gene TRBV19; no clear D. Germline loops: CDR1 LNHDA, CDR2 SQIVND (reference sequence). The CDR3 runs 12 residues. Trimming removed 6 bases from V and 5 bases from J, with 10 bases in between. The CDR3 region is CASSQRFYGYTF. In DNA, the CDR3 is TGTGCCAGTAGCCAGAGATTTTATGGCTACACCTTC.

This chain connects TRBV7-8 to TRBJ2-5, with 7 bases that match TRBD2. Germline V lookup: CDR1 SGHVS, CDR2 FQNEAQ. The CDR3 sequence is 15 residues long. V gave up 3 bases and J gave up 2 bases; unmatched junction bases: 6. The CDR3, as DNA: TGTGCCAGCAGCTTCGCGGGACTAACTCAAGAGACCCAGTACTTC. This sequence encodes CASSFAGLTQETQYF. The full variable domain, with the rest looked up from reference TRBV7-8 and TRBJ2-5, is GAGVSQSPRYKVAKRGQDVALRCDPISGHVSLFWYQQALGQGPEFLTYFQNEAQLDKSGLPSDRFFAERPEGSVSTLKIQRTQQEDSAVYLCASSFAGLTQETQYFGPGTRLLVL.

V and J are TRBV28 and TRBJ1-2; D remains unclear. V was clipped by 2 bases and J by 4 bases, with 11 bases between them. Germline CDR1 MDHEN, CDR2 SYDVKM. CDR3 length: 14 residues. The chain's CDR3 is CASSLQSRIYGYTF. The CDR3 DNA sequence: TGTGCCAGCAGTTTACAGAGCAGAATCTATGGCTACACCTTC.

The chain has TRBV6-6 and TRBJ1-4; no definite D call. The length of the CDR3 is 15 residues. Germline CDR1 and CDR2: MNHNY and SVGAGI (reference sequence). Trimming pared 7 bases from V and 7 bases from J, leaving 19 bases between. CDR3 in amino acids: CASTGSFGRIEKLFF. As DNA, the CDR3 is TGTGCCAGCACTGGGTCTTTCGGACGTATTGAAAAACTGTTTTTT.

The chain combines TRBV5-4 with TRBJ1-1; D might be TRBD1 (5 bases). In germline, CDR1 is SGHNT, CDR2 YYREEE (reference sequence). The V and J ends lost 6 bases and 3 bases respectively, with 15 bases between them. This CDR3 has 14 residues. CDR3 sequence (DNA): TGTGCCAGCACCAAGACAGCCAAGGACACTGAAGCTTTCTTT. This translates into CASTKTAKDTEAFF.

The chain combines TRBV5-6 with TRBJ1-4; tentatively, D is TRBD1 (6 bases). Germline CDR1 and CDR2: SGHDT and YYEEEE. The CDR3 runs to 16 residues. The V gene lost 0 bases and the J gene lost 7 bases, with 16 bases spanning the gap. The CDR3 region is CASSLEGGTGVEKLFF. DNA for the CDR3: TGTGCCAGCAGCTTGGAAGGGGGGACGGGAGTTGAAAAACTGTTTTTT. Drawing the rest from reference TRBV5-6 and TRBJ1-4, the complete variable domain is DAGVTQSPTHLIKTRGQQVTLRCSPKSGHDTVSWYQQALGQGPQFIFQYYEEEERQRGNFPDRFSGHQFPNYSSELNVNALLLGDSALYLCASSLEGGTGVEKLFFGSGTQLSVL.

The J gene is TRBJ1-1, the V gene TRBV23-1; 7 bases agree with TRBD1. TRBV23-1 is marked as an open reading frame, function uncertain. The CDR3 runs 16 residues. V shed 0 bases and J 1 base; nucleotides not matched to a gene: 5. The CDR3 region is CASSQSRGRKNTEAFF. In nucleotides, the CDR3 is TGCGCCAGCAGTCAATCAAGGGGGCGGAAGAACACTGAAGCTTTCTTT.

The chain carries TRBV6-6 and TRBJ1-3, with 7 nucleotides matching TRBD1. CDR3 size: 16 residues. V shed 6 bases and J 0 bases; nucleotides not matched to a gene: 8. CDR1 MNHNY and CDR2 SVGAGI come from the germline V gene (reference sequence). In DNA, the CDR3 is TGTGCCAGCAGCATGGACAGGAGCTTCTCTGGAAACACCATATATTTT. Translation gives CASSMDRSFSGNTIYF.

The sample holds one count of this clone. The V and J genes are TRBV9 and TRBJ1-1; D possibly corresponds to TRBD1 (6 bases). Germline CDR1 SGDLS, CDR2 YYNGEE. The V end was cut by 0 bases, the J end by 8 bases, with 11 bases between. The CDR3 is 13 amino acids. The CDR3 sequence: CASSVVGGGEAFF. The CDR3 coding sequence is TGTGCCAGCAGCGTAGTCGGAGGGGGGGAAGCTTTCTTT. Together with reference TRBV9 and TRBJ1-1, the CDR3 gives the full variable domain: DSGVTQTPKHLITATGQRVTLRCSPRSGDLSVYWYQQSLDQGLQFLIQYYNGEERAKGNILERFSAQQFPDLHSELNLSSLELGDSALYFCASSVVGGGEAFFGQGTRLTVV.

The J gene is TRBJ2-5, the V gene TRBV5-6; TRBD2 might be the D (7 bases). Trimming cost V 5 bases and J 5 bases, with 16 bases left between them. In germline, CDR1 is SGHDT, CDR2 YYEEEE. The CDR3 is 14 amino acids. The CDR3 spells CASRGGASWETQYF. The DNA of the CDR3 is TGTGCCAGCAGGGGGGGGGCCAGTTGGGAGACCCAGTACTTC. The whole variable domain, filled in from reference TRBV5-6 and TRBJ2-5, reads DAGVTQSPTHLIKTRGQQVTLRCSPKSGHDTVSWYQQALGQGPQFIFQYYEEEERQRGNFPDRFSGHQFPNYSSELNVNALLLGDSALYLCASRGGASWETQYFGPGTRLLVL.